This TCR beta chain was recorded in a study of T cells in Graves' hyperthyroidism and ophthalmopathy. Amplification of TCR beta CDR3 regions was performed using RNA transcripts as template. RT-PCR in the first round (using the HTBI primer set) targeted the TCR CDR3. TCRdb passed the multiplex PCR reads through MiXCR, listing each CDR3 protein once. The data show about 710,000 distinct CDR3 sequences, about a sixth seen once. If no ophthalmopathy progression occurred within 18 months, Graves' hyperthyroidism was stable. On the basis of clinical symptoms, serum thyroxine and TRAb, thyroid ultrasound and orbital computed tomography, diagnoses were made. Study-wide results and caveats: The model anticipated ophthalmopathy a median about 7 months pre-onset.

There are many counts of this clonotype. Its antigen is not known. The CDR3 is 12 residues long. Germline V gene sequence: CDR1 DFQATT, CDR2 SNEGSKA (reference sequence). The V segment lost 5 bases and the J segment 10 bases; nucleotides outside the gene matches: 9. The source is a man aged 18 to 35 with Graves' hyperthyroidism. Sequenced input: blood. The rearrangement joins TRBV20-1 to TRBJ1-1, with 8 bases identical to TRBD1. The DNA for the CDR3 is TGCAGTGCTCACGGGACAGGAAGGGGAGCTTTCTTT. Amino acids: CSAHGTGRGAFF.